Following are 18 T cell receptor beta chains from one sample sequenced in a study of blood T cell repertoires in COVID-19. The data were produced by immunoSEQ multiplex PCR, yet TCRdb's version contains in-frame clones alone and is incomplete. The sample gives 95,000 or so clones, 87% of which show up once; about a sixth is in the top ten. The sequencing input was peripheral blood. These receptors all come from a human donor in a cohort sampled during active COVID-19.

This clone appeared a single time. The chain uses TRBV3-1 (or the pseudogene TRBV3-2) and TRBJ2-5, with 9 bases that match TRBD2. The CDR3 runs to 18 residues. In germline, CDR1 is LGHDT, CDR2 YNNKEL (reference sequence). V gave up 2 bases and J gave up 1 base; unmatched junction bases: 11. CDR3 sequence: CASSQYSRAGGTQETQYF. The CDR3 nucleotides read TGTGCCAGCAGCCAATACTCCCGAGCGGGGGGTACCCAAGAGACCCAGTACTTC.

This rearrangement joins TRBV5-6 to TRBJ2-3, with unresolved D. The V end lost 1 base, the J end lost 6 bases, and 6 bases lay between the germline ends. The CDR3 runs to 12 residues. CDR1 and CDR2 (germline): SGHDT, YYEEEE. CDR3 sequence (DNA): TGTGCCAGCAGCTTGACATCCGATACGCAGTATTTT. Its protein product is CASSLTSDTQYF.

V gene TRBV10-3 combines with J gene TRBJ1-6; 10 bases are shared with TRBD1. Germline-derived CDR1 and CDR2 are ENHRY and SYGVKD. Losses at the gene ends were 3 bases for V and 7 bases for J; bases not matched to a gene: 3. This CDR3 is 15 amino acids long. The CDR3 protein is CAISDQGQGNSPLHF. In DNA, the CDR3 is TGTGCCATCAGTGACCAGGGACAGGGGAATTCACCCCTCCACTTT.

The chain is built from TRBV5-4 and TRBJ2-3; D perhaps matches TRBD2 (7 bases). Germline-derived CDR1 and CDR2 are SGHNT and YYREEE (reference sequence). Trimming stripped 4 bases from V and 0 bases from J, with 12 bases between. This CDR3 has 15 amino acids. The CDR3 here is CASSPGRGSTDTQYF. The CDR3 DNA follows: TGTGCCAGCAGCCCGGGGAGGGGGAGCACAGATACGCAGTATTTT.

In this sample, this clone turned up once. The chain carries TRBV9 and TRBJ2-1, with D maybe TRBD2 (5 bases). V was shortened by 3 bases and J by 0 bases, with 22 bases between the two germline ends. CDR1 and CDR2 (germline): SGDLS, YYNGEE. CDR3 size: 19 residues. The CDR3 DNA follows: TGTGCCAGCAGCGCCCGGGGTAATTCCCCCCAAAGCTCCTACAATGAGCAGTTCTTC. Translated: CASSARGNSPQSSYNEQFF.

The J gene is TRBJ2-1, the V gene TRBV6-5; the match to TRBD2 covers 8 bases. The CDR3 totals 15 residues. Germline CDR1 reads MNHEY; CDR2 reads SVGAGI. After removal of 2 bases from V and 9 bases from J, the junction contained 9 bases not matched to a gene. The CDR3 DNA reads TGTGCCAGCAGTTACCGGGGGGGCGCAGGGAGTGAGCAGTTCTTC. It yields the protein CASSYRGGAGSEQFF.

This clone was detected only once. The V call is TRBV10-3, the J call TRBJ1-1, with D perhaps matching TRBD1 (5 bases). CDR1 and CDR2 (germline): ENHRY, SYGVKD. V dropped 3 bases and J dropped 2 bases, with 7 bases sitting between them. The CDR3 sequence is 13 residues long. DNA of the CDR3: TGTGCCATCAGTGACAGGGCCAACACTGAAGCTTTCTTT. It specifies CAISDRANTEAFF.

The J gene is TRBJ1-2, the V gene TRBV6-2 or TRBV6-3; the D is unclear. Per the germline V gene, CDR1 is MNHEY and CDR2 is SVGEGT. There are 15 residues in the CDR3. Trimming shortened V by 0 bases and J by 3 bases, and 11 bases separated the two germline ends. CDR3 amino acids: CASSYSVPGDYGYTF. In DNA, the CDR3 is TGTGCCAGCAGTTACTCGGTCCCCGGGGACTATGGCTACACCTTC.

The sample holds one count of this clone. The gene calls are TRBV5-1 and TRBJ2-2; D ambiguous. CDR1 is SGHRS, CDR2 YFSETQ, per germline. CDR3 size: 14 residues. Deletions cut 1 base from V and 3 bases from J, with 7 bases between. CDR3 residues: CASSLWQDTGELFF. The CDR3 DNA sequence: TGCGCCAGCAGCTTGTGGCAGGACACCGGGGAGCTGTTTTTT.

V gene TRBV3-1 (or the pseudogene TRBV3-2) combines with J gene TRBJ2-5, with 7 bases aligning to TRBD1. The CDR3 contains 14 residues. Germline V CDR1 and CDR2: LGHDT, YNNKEL (reference sequence). The junction had 3 bases not matched to a gene; V was cut back by 0 bases and J by 5 bases. CDR3 in amino acids: CASSQEGGPETQYF. The CDR3 DNA reads TGTGCCAGCAGCCAAGAAGGGGGCCCGGAGACCCAGTACTTC.

This chain joins TRBV7-6 and TRBJ2-7; tentatively, D is TRBD1 (7 bases). The CDR3 contains 16 residues. V lost 2 bases to trimming and J lost 3 bases, with 17 bases between them. Germline V gene data show CDR1 as SGHVS and CDR2 as FNYEAQ. The DNA for the CDR3 is TGTGCCAGCAGCTTATGGTTCCAGGGGGGCGTCTACGAGCAGTACTTC. Residues: CASSLWFQGGVYEQYF.

As regards this clone: Other nucleotide sequences in the sample specify the same CDR3. This chain uses TRBV18 with TRBJ2-5, with 8 bases aligning to TRBD1. V was clipped by 1 base and J by 2 bases; unmatched bases: 0. This CDR3 is 14 amino acids long. Germline-derived CDR1 and CDR2 are KGHSH and LQKENI. The CDR3 spells CASSPRTGQETQYF. In DNA form, the CDR3 reads TGTGCCAGCTCACCACGGACAGGGCAAGAGACCCAGTACTTC.

The rearrangement uses TRBV19 and TRBJ2-1; 7 bases agree with TRBD2. V was pared by 2 bases and J by 5 bases, with 3 bases of the junction left unmatched. Germline V gene data show CDR1 as LNHDA and CDR2 as SQIVND (reference sequence). This CDR3 is 14 amino acids long. CDR3 bases: TGTGCCAGTAGTATATATCGGGGGGACAATGAGCAGTTCTTC. Protein sequence: CASSIYRGDNEQFF.

Only one count was recorded for this clone. V gene TRBV19 combines with J gene TRBJ2-1; no reliable D call. Germline V gives CDR1 LNHDA, CDR2 SQIVND (reference sequence). The length of the CDR3 is 13 residues. V lost 2 bases and J lost 10, with 12 bases in between. The CDR3 nucleotides are TGTGCCAGTAGTATATCTCTCCGGAGAGAGCAGTTCTTC. It translates to CASSISLRREQFF.

This chain connects TRBV29-1 to TRBJ2-3; possibly TRBD2 for D (6 bases). The CDR3 covers 15 residues. V lost 1 base and J 4 bases, leaving 15 bases between the germline ends. Germline assignment: CDR1 SQVTM and CDR2 ANQGSEA. CDR3 nucleotide sequence: TGCAGCGTTGAAGGTTCGGGAGAGGGCTCAGATACGCAGTATTTT. It is translated as CSVEGSGEGSDTQYF.

CDR3 DNA: TGTGCCAGCAGTAAGACGGGGACTAACTATGGCTACACCTTC. Protein sequence: CASSKTGTNYGYTF. This chain connects TRBV25-1 to TRBJ1-2; D ambiguous. V was pared by 5 bases and J by 0 bases, with 10 bases between. This CDR3 region has 14 residues. Germline CDR1 and CDR2: MGHDK and SYGVNS.

The chain has TRBV5-1 and TRBJ1-1; no clear D. V was trimmed by 5 bases and J by 4 bases, leaving 12 bases between them. The CDR3 is 13 residues long. Looked up from germline, CDR1 is SGHRS and CDR2 is YFSETQ. The CDR3 DNA reads TGCGCCAGCAGTCACGAGGGTATCACTGAAGCTTTCTTT. Residues: CASSHEGITEAFF.

This clone was observed a few times. The V call is TRBV7-8, the J call TRBJ1-2; 10 bases match TRBD1. CDR1 is SGHVS, CDR2 FQNEAQ, per germline. This CDR3 region has 17 residues. The trim removed 5 bases at V and 4 bases at J, leaving 13 bases unmatched. The CDR3 reads CASSPSTGGLLGYGYTF. The CDR3 coding sequence is TGTGCCAGCAGCCCGTCGACAGGGGGCCTTCTTGGCTATGGCTACACCTTC. The complete variable domain, with remaining parts taken from reference TRBV7-8 and TRBJ1-2, reads GAGVSQSPRYKVAKRGQDVALRCDPISGHVSLFWYQQALGQGPEFLTYFQNEAQLDKSGLPSDRFFAERPEGSVSTLKIQRTQQEDSAVYLCASSPSTGGLLGYGYTFGSGTRLTVV.